Listed below are T cell receptor beta chains from one sample, sequenced in a study of regulatory T cells in long-lasting Graves disease. One entry per CDR3 protein, called by TCRdb with MiXCR from the multiplex PCR reads. The data contain roughly 470,000 distinct CDR3 sequences, less than 25% of them singletons. The sequenced sample was peripheral blood mononuclear cells (PBMCs), obtained when the disease was refractory, from a patient treated with antithyroid drugs. All receptors come from a female donor with Graves disease. The conserved cysteine and the conserved F or W are not part of the CDR3 here. Rows give clone size only sometimes, using once, few, many, or a class for an expanded clone.

V gene: TRBV18; J gene: TRBJ1-1; clone size: few; CDR3 protein: ASSPGHSNTEAF
V gene: TRBV27; J gene: TRBJ2-2; clone size: NA; CDR3 protein: ASSYIGVAWGELF
V gene: TRBV5-1; J gene: TRBJ2-7; clone size: NA; CDR3 protein: ASSLWDGYEQY
V gene: TRBV2; J gene: TRBJ2-2; clone size: few; CDR3 protein: ASTINTGELF
V gene: TRBV16; J gene: TRBJ2-7; clone size: few; CDR3 protein: ASSQSTTGYGQY
V gene: TRBV30; J gene: TRBJ1-6; clone size: NA; CDR3 protein: AWSPDRAYNSPLH
V gene: TRBV6-9; J gene: TRBJ1-5; clone size: few; CDR3 protein: ASSYTTGSNQPQH
V gene: TRBV9; J gene: TRBJ2-7; clone size: NA; CDR3 protein: ASSVGPGDTIYEQY
V gene: TRBV29-1; J gene: TRBJ2-7; clone size: NA; CDR3 protein: SVENSDRKQY
V gene: TRBV19; J gene: TRBJ1-5; clone size: NA; CDR3 protein: ASSPRDNQPQH
V gene: TRBV6-2/TRBV6-3; J gene: TRBJ2-1; clone size: NA; CDR3 protein: ASSAIQGDEQF
V gene: TRBV28; J gene: TRBJ1-1; clone size: many; CDR3 protein: ASTRGNTEAF
V gene: TRBV12-3/TRBV12-4; J gene: TRBJ2-2; clone size: many; CDR3 protein: ASTTRTSSTGELF
V gene: TRBV24-1; J gene: TRBJ1-1; clone size: many; CDR3 protein: ATSEGGNTEAF
V gene: TRBV28; J gene: TRBJ2-5; clone size: many; CDR3 protein: ASSLYTGGSGETQY
V gene: TRBV14; J gene: TRBJ2-5; clone size: NA; CDR3 protein: ASSPLRNRRDETQY
V gene: TRBV29-1; J gene: TRBJ2-5; clone size: few; CDR3 protein: SVSITGGIIQETQY
V gene: TRBV5-1; J gene: TRBJ1-1; clone size: NA; CDR3 protein: ASSFVGAKNTEAF
V gene: TRBV9; J gene: TRBJ2-1; clone size: NA; CDR3 protein: ASNRQSTGPKGNEQF
V gene: TRBV5-1; J gene: TRBJ2-7; clone size: NA; CDR3 protein: ASSLSRQGYEQY
V gene: TRBV5-1; J gene: TRBJ2-2; clone size: many; CDR3 protein: ASSLVLGAAGELF
V gene: TRBV7-8; J gene: TRBJ2-7; clone size: many; CDR3 protein: ASSPVSDEQY
V gene: TRBV27; J gene: TRBJ2-7; clone size: few; CDR3 protein: ASSLNRLTKTYEQY
V gene: TRBV7-2; J gene: TRBJ2-7; clone size: many; CDR3 protein: ASSLGGQSYEQY
V gene: TRBV5-4; J gene: TRBJ2-7; clone size: NA; CDR3 protein: ASSFDVSAYEQY
V gene: TRBV11-2; J gene: TRBJ2-1; clone size: few; CDR3 protein: ASSLNPGTGPYNEQF
V gene: TRBV28; J gene: TRBJ1-1; clone size: many; CDR3 protein: ASSVTRETEAF
V gene: TRBV5-1; J gene: TRBJ1-1; clone size: few; CDR3 protein: ASSLGVGQGAEAF
V gene: TRBV29-1; J gene: TRBJ2-7; clone size: NA; CDR3 protein: SVVWYGGEQY
V gene: TRBV3-1; J gene: TRBJ1-2; clone size: few; CDR3 protein: ASSRGAYGYT
V gene: TRBV10-3; J gene: TRBJ2-7; clone size: many; CDR3 protein: AISTRDGDHEQY
V gene: TRBV2; J gene: TRBJ1-4; clone size: few; CDR3 protein: ASSLFRDEKLF
V gene: TRBV28; J gene: TRBJ1-5; clone size: few; CDR3 protein: ASSLPKWVQPQH
V gene: TRBV2; J gene: TRBJ2-7; clone size: many; CDR3 protein: ASSQLRTSGLEQY
V gene: TRBV20-1; J gene: TRBJ2-7; clone size: once; CDR3 protein: SGGGTLNYEQY
V gene: TRBV6-1; J gene: TRBJ2-7; clone size: NA; CDR3 protein: ASSERLSWYEQY
V gene: TRBV28; J gene: TRBJ2-7; clone size: many; CDR3 protein: ASQEPPYEQY
V gene: TRBV7-9; J gene: TRBJ1-1; clone size: few; CDR3 protein: ASSPDGGPTEAF
V gene: TRBV7-2; J gene: TRBJ2-2; clone size: many; CDR3 protein: ASSESLVNTGELF
V gene: TRBV30; J gene: TRBJ2-7; clone size: few; CDR3 protein: AWSYSIRDEQY
V gene: TRBV6-9; J gene: TRBJ1-5; clone size: few; CDR3 protein: ASSYTKGASNQPQH
V gene: TRBV19; J gene: TRBJ1-1; clone size: few; CDR3 protein: ASTMDRGPLNTEAF
V gene: TRBV12-3/TRBV12-4; J gene: TRBJ1-1; clone size: few; CDR3 protein: ASSSRSPGTF
V gene: TRBV7-2; J gene: TRBJ1-4; clone size: NA; CDR3 protein: ASSYNRGFDEKLF
V gene: TRBV13; J gene: TRBJ2-5; clone size: NA; CDR3 protein: ASSPMTGEETQY
V gene: TRBV5-8; J gene: TRBJ1-2; clone size: few; CDR3 protein: ASSLEDSPIFYGYT
V gene: TRBV25-1; J gene: TRBJ1-6; clone size: many; CDR3 protein: ASSPTRGRSPLH
V gene: TRBV11-2; J gene: TRBJ2-7; clone size: many; CDR3 protein: ASSSAMGVRTQY